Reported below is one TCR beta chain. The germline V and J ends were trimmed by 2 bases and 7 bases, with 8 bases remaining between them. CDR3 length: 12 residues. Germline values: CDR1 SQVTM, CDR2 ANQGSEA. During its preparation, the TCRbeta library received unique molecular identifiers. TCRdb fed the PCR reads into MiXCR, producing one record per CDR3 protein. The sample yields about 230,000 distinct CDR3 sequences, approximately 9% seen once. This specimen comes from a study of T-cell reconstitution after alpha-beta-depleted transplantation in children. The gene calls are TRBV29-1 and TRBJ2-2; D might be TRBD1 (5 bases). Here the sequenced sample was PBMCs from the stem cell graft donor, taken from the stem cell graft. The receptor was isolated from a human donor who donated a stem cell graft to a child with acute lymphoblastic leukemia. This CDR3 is CSVETGFGELFF. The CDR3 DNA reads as TGCAGCGTTGAAACAGGTTTCGGGGAGCTGTTTTTT.